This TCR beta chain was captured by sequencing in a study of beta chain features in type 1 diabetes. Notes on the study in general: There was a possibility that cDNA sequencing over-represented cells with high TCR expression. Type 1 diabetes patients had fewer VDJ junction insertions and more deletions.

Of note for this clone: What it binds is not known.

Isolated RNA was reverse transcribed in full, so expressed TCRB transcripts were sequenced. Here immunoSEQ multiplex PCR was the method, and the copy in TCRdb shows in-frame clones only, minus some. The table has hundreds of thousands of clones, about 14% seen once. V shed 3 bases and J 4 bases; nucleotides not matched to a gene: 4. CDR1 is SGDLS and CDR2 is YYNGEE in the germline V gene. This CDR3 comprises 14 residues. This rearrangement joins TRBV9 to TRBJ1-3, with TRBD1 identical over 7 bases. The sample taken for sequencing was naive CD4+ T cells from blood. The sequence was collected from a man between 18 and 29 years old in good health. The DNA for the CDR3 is TGTGCCAGCAGCGGGGGACAGCCGGGAAACACCATATATTTT. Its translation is CASSGGQPGNTIYF.